The T cell receptor beta chain under discussion was sequenced for a study of blood T cell repertoires in COVID-19. Study as a whole: Samples taken during acute and convalescent COVID-19 were collected in the United States, Italy and Spain. T cells, B-cell-depleted T cells, or PBMCs provided the cDNA or gDNA that served as material.

Methods used by the authors: Amplified reference gene primers provided the basis for estimating nucleated cell counts. Sequencing was performed with immunoSEQ multiplex PCR; in TCRdb, only in-frame clones are kept and a portion is missing. V and J calls and clone size are copied from that table; D and trimming were computed from the DNA. This table holds about 94,000 clones, 87% found once. V dropped 1 base and J dropped 8 bases, with 11 bases sitting between them. The CDR3 totals 14 residues. CDR1 LNHNV and CDR2 YYDKDF come from the germline V gene (reference sequence). The sequenced material came from peripheral blood. The TCR sequence derives from a woman of 80 years or more with acute or convalescent COVID-19. This rearrangement joins TRBV15 to TRBJ1-4; no definite D call. The CDR3 loop reads CATSRGSGSEKLFF. The CDR3 bases are TGTGCCACCAGCAGAGGATCGGGATCCGAAAAACTGTTTTTT.